This T cell receptor (beta chain) was captured by sequencing in a study of T cell changes during pregnancy in multiple sclerosis. Germline-derived CDR1 and CDR2 are MGHRA and YSYEKL. V was trimmed by 1 base and J by 9 bases, leaving 13 bases between them. This CDR3 comprises 15 residues. Only in-frame clones appear in the TCRdb table, and some are missing; sequencing was by immunoSEQ multiplex PCR. The table shows some 93,000 clones, with about nine tenths occurring only once. The sample in question was peripheral blood, obtained after pregnancy. The chain employs TRBV4-1 and TRBJ1-6, with a possible D match to TRBD1 (6 bases). This TCR was recovered from a female donor in good health, enrolled as a control in a pregnancy study. The CDR3 DNA sequence: TGCGCCAGCAGCCAAGGAGTTAGGGGGGGTTCACCCCTCCACTTT. Its protein is CASSQGVRGGSPLHF.